The clone carrying this T cell receptor (beta chain) was seen more than once but under ten times. What it binds is not known. TCRdb used MiXCR to reprocess the reads, holding one entry per CDR3 protein. The sample contains 570,000 or so distinct CDR3 sequences, approximately 40% of which appear only once. This specimen comes from a study of T cell repertoires in cytomegalovirus infection. For the study at large: Recently identified HLA-C-restricted and well-studied HLA-B-restricted CMV epitopes were used. Both CMV infection and a matching HLA type were indicated by public TCR beta signatures.

This CDR3 region has 15 residues. The V gene's germline CDR1 is SGHTA and CDR2 FQGNSA. Trimming took 5 bases from V and 4 from J, leaving 18 bases between them. Broader study findings: CMV-specific TCR beta clonotypes restricted by HLA-C were the ones dominating the ex vivo response. Based on cumulative public TCR beta family frequency, carriers of CMV plus the relevant HLA were identified.

The sample was cultured PBMCs, taken from culture after CMV antigen stimulation. This TCR was recovered from a human donor in good health (CMV status not recorded). Some clones in this sample may be carry-over from other donors' samples. The V gene is TRBV7-2, the J gene TRBJ2-7, with D unclear. CDR3 bases: TGTGCCAGCAGCGTTTATGGCGGCGCCGGGTACGAGCAGTACTTC. It is translated as CASSVYGGAGYEQYF.